The sequence of this T cell receptor beta chain was determined in a study of control samples from healthy donors and cancer patients. The CDR3 extends over 13 amino acids. Trimming removed 9 bases from V and 4 bases from J; junction bases left unmatched: 5. CDR1 is LNHDA, CDR2 SQIVND, per germline (reference sequence). Some clones are missing from TCRdb's copy, which holds only in-frame ones; the method was immunoSEQ multiplex PCR. This table holds tens of thousands of clones, approximately 90% found once. The sequencing input was PBMCs. The chain combines TRBV19 with TRBJ1-5, with 8 bases aligning to TRBD1. The sequence was collected from a man in his 60s with head and neck cancer. CDR3 sequence: CASQGQANQPQHF. The CDR3 bases are TGTGCCAGCCAGGGACAGGCAAATCAGCCCCAGCATTTT. Variable domain in full (rest from reference TRBV19 and TRBJ1-5): DGGITQSPKYLFRKEGQNVTLSCEQNLNHDAMYWYRQDPGQGLRLIYYSQIVNDFQKGDIAEGYSVSREKKESFPLTVTSAQKNPTAFYLCASQGQANQPQHFGDGTRLSIL.